These 26 T cell receptor beta chains were all obtained from the same sample, sequenced in a study of OX40 agonist ivuxolimab in advanced cancers. Method: immunoSEQ multiplex PCR; TCRdb's copy keeps in-frame clones and lacks some. Of roughly 42,000 clones listed, around nine tenths are singletons. The sequences come from CD4+ or CD8+ T cells sorted from blood, collected in a trial of the OX40 agonist ivuxolimab. All receptors derive from an adult with an advanced solid tumor such as melanoma, head and neck, liver or kidney cancer.

As for this clone: A read error may produce the germline difference seen at one junction end. The J gene is TRBJ1-5, the V gene TRBV27, with a tentative D call TRBD1 (6 bases). Per germline, CDR1 MNHEY and CDR2 SMNVEV (reference sequence). The CDR3 has 14 residues. In nucleotides, the CDR3 is TGTGCCAGCATCCCTGGGGGCTGCAACCAGCCCCAGCATTTT. It codes for CASIPGGCNQPQHF.

V usage is TRBV4-3 and J usage is TRBJ2-7; D call uncertain. Germline V lookup: CDR1 LGHNA, CDR2 YSLEER. V lost 0 bases to trimming and J lost 5 bases, with 11 bases between them. This CDR3 comprises 14 residues. The CDR3 DNA reads TGCGCCAGCAGCCAAGATAATAACCTCGACGAGCAGTACTTC. It yields the protein CASSQDNNLDEQYF.

The rearrangement uses TRBV28 and TRBJ1-3; no clear D gene. The length of the CDR3 is 14 residues. Germline lookup yields CDR1 MDHEN and CDR2 SYDVKM. The V end was cut by 5 bases, the J end by 2 bases, with 10 bases between. The chain's CDR3 is CASSGAPTGNTIYF. Here the CDR3 DNA reads TGTGCCAGCAGTGGCGCACCGACTGGAAACACCATATATTTT.

The chain combines TRBV7-2 with TRBJ2-2, with D maybe TRBD2 (5 bases). V was shortened by 1 base and J by 4 bases, with 19 bases between the two germline ends. Looked up from germline, CDR1 is SGHTA and CDR2 is FQGNSA. The CDR3 is 18 amino acids. CDR3 protein: CASSLVPPELAGTGELFF. The CDR3, as DNA: TGTGCCAGCAGCTTAGTTCCCCCCGAGCTAGCCGGCACCGGGGAGCTGTTTTTT.

The chain links TRBV18 to TRBJ1-3; the D gene is possibly TRBD1 (5 bases). The V end lost 2 bases, the J end lost 0 bases, and 14 bases lay between the germline ends. Per the germline V gene, CDR1 is KGHSH and CDR2 is LQKENI. The CDR3 sequence is 17 residues long. The CDR3 spells CASSPRRGDSSGNTIYF. The DNA of the CDR3 is TGTGCCAGCTCACCAAGGAGGGGTGATAGCTCTGGAAACACCATATATTTT.

This clone was observed once. The V and J genes are TRBV6-5 and TRBJ2-7; 7 nucleotides match TRBD2. The germline V gene encodes CDR1 MNHEY and CDR2 SVGAGI. The CDR3 runs 14 residues. V lost 1 base, J lost 5 bases, and 5 bases stayed unmatched. Here the CDR3 DNA reads TGTGCCAGCAGTTACTGGACTAGTGCTGACGAGCAGTACTTC. Translated, it gives CASSYWTSADEQYF.

The chain employs TRBV28 and TRBJ2-7; 10 positions agree with TRBD2. The CDR3 spans 16 residues. With 2 bases clipped from V and 4 bases from J, the junction kept 8 bases outside the gene matches. Per the germline V gene, CDR1 is MDHEN and CDR2 is SYDVKM. The CDR3 sequence is CASSLGLAGAGYEQYF. CDR3 bases: TGTGCCAGCAGTTTAGGGCTAGCGGGGGCGGGATACGAGCAGTACTTC. Drawing the rest from reference TRBV28 and TRBJ2-7, the complete variable domain is DVKVTQSSRYLVKRTGEKVFLECVQDMDHENMFWYRQDPGLGLRLIYFSYDVKMKEKGDIPEGYSVSREKKERFSLILESASTNQTSMYLCASSLGLAGAGYEQYFGPGTRLTVT.

The V and J genes are TRBV10-3 and TRBJ1-1; D unclear. This CDR3 contains 15 residues. The germline gives CDR1 ENHRY, CDR2 SYGVKD. The V end lost 0 bases, the J end lost 1 base, and 9 bases lay between the germline ends. The CDR3: CAISESWPPNTEAFF. The CDR3 DNA is TGTGCCATCAGTGAGTCATGGCCCCCGAACACTGAAGCTTTCTTT.

V and J are TRBV7-2 and TRBJ2-1; 9 nucleotides align to TRBD1. In germline, CDR1 is SGHTA, CDR2 FQGNSA. CDR3 length: 17 amino acids. Losses at the gene ends were 5 bases for V and 7 bases for J; bases not matched to a gene: 15. The CDR3 spells CASSPAPPGQGNNEQFF. The CDR3 DNA reads as TGTGCCAGCAGCCCCGCCCCCCCGGGACAGGGTAATAATGAGCAGTTCTTC.

V usage is TRBV5-5 and J usage is TRBJ2-7; D call uncertain. The CDR3 length is 13 residues. Germline assignment: CDR1 SGHKS and CDR2 YYEKEE (reference sequence). Between the trimmed V and J ends, which lost 4 bases and 2 bases, there was a span of 10 bases. The CDR3 region is CASSRTSAYEQYF. The CDR3 region has the DNA TGTGCCAGCAGCCGGACGTCAGCCTACGAGCAGTACTTC.

In this sample, this clone turned up once. V gene TRBV5-6 combines with J gene TRBJ1-2, with 7 bases fitting TRBD1. CDR1 and CDR2 (germline): SGHDT, YYEEEE. This CDR3 comprises 14 residues. Trimming at V came to 0 bases and at J to 4 bases, leaving 3 bases not matched to a gene. In nucleotides, the CDR3 is TGTGCCAGCAGCTTGGGGGGGACAGTCTATGGCTACACCTTC. Its protein is CASSLGGTVYGYTF.

The chain links TRBV13 to TRBJ1-1; the D is unclear. In germline, CDR1 is PRHDT, CDR2 FYEKMQ (reference sequence). V was pared by 5 bases and J by 8 bases, with 18 bases between. This CDR3 is 14 amino acids long. The chain's CDR3 is CASSLESQSLEAFF. The DNA of the CDR3 is TGTGCCAGCAGCCTAGAGTCCCAGAGTTTAGAAGCTTTCTTT.

The genes are TRBV5-6 and TRBJ2-7; D gene uncertain. Germline V gene sequence: CDR1 SGHDT, CDR2 YYEEEE. The CDR3 covers 15 residues. The ends were cut back, 1 base at V and 10 bases at J, with 21 bases in the middle. DNA for the CDR3: TGTGCCAGCAGCTTGTGGCAGCTTCTACTCCAACCCCAGTACTTC. This codes for CASSLWQLLLQPQYF.

The V call is TRBV5-1, the J call TRBJ2-5; D is possibly TRBD2 (5 bases). Germline values: CDR1 SGHRS, CDR2 YFSETQ. V dropped 0 bases and J dropped 0 bases, with 6 bases sitting between them. This CDR3 is built from 14 residues. CDR3 bases: TGCGCCAGCAGCTTGGCGGGGTACCAAGAGACCCAGTACTTC. Residues: CASSLAGYQETQYF.

This clone was observed a single time. This sequence joins TRBV7-2 and TRBJ2-3, with D possibly TRBD1 on 5 matching bases. The CDR3 runs to 16 residues. Germline V gene data show CDR1 as SGHTA and CDR2 as FQGNSA. Trimming took 4 bases from V and 0 from J, leaving 14 bases between them. CDR3 coding DNA: TGTGCCAGCAGCTCCTGGGGCCAGGACAGCACAGATACGCAGTATTTT. Amino acids: CASSSWGQDSTDTQYF.

Details on this clone: The missing conserved phenylalanine or tryptophan at the end of this CDR3 makes a read error likely. J is TRBJ1-6 and V is TRBV6-5; D unclear. CDR3 size: 15 residues. Germline V gene data show CDR1 as MNHEY and CDR2 as SVGAGI. V lost 6 bases and J lost 0, with 9 bases in between. CDR3 protein: CASRVTSSYNSPLHL. The CDR3 region has the DNA TGTGCCAGCAGGGTCACCAGCTCCTATAATTCACCCCTCCACCTT.

CDR3 nucleotides: TGTGCCAGCGGCGGGCGCGGCGCTAGGGAGGGATACGAGCAGTACTTC. Translating it yields CASGGRGAREGYEQYF. V and J are TRBV4-2 and TRBJ2-7, with TRBD2 matching 7 bases. The CDR3 length is 16 residues. Germline CDR1 LGHNA, CDR2 YNFKEQ. Trimming took 8 bases from V and 4 from J; bases not matched to a gene: 17.

The gene calls are TRBV7-8 and TRBJ2-3, with D possibly called TRBD1 or TRBD2 (5 bases each). Germline lookup yields CDR1 SGHVS and CDR2 FQNEAQ. Between the trimmed V and J ends, which lost 0 bases and 0 bases, there was a span of 7 bases. The CDR3 spans 15 residues. The CDR3 region is CASSLARGSTDTQYF. The CDR3 DNA sequence: TGTGCCAGCAGCTTAGCGAGGGGAAGCACAGATACGCAGTATTTT.

V and J are TRBV6-6 and TRBJ2-3; D is ambiguous. Germline assignment: CDR1 MNHNY and CDR2 SVGAGI (reference sequence). The CDR3 consists of 13 residues. The V end was cut by 0 bases, the J end by 4 bases, with 5 bases between. The DNA for the CDR3 is TGTGCCAGCAGTTACTCCAGGCCAGATACGCAGTATTTT. Its protein is CASSYSRPDTQYF.

The chain uses TRBV7-9 and TRBJ1-4, with 7 bases that match TRBD1. The CDR3 runs 15 residues. With 8 bases clipped from V and 0 bases from J, the junction kept 6 bases outside the gene matches. Germline V gene data show CDR1 as SEHNR and CDR2 as FQNEAQ (reference sequence). CDR3 protein: CASQGGDPTNEKLFF. CDR3 bases: TGTGCCAGCCAGGGGGGGGACCCAACTAATGAAAAACTGTTTTTT. The variable domain in full, with the rest retrieved from reference TRBV7-9 and TRBJ1-4, is DTGVSQNPRHKITKRGQNVTFRCDPISEHNRLYWYRQTLGQGPEFLTYFQNEAQLEKSRLLSDRFSAERPKGSFSTLEIQRTEQGDSAMYLCASQGGDPTNEKLFFGSGTQLSVL.

This sequence joins TRBV11-2 and TRBJ2-7; possibly TRBD2 for D (5 bases). Per the germline V gene, CDR1 is SGHAT and CDR2 is FQNNGV. The CDR3 totals 13 residues. Trimming pared 5 bases from V and 4 bases from J, leaving 12 bases between. CDR3 protein: CASSTSTGYEQYF. The CDR3 DNA sequence: TGTGCCAGCAGCACATCGACGGGGTACGAGCAGTACTTC.

This clone appeared a single time. This chain connects TRBV19 to TRBJ2-7; D is possibly TRBD2 (5 bases). CDR1 is LNHDA, CDR2 SQIVND, per germline (reference sequence). The CDR3 runs 13 residues. The V end lost 1 base, the J end lost 4 bases, and 8 bases lay between the germline ends. CDR3 nucleotide sequence: TGTGCCAGTAGTATAGCCGGGGTATACGAGCAGTACTTC. The encoded protein is CASSIAGVYEQYF.

The chain links TRBV2 to TRBJ1-5, with 9 bases fitting TRBD1. The CDR3 length is 14 residues. Germline-derived CDR1 and CDR2 are SNHLY and FYNNEI. V lost 6 bases to trimming and J lost 7 bases; unmatched junction nucleotides: 7. CDR3 DNA: TGTGCCAGCAGCGGGACAGGGTCTAGCCAGCCCCAGCATTTT. Amino acids: CASSGTGSSQPQHF.

This chain links TRBV5-8 with TRBJ1-5; D call uncertain. Germline-derived CDR1 and CDR2 are SGHTS and YDEGEE. CDR3 length equals 16 residues. With 7 bases removed from V and 5 bases from J, the gap between germline ends came to 22 bases. The DNA for the CDR3 is TGTGCCAGCGACGATAGTCCTAACGAAGGGTATCAGCCCCAGCATTTT. The encoded protein is CASDDSPNEGYQPQHF.

This chain links TRBV4-2 with TRBJ2-1; D is possibly TRBD2 (5 bases). This CDR3 contains 12 residues. Germline lookup yields CDR1 LGHNA and CDR2 YNFKEQ. V was shortened by 1 base and J by 14 bases, with 12 bases between the two germline ends. The CDR3 DNA follows: TGTGCCAGCAGCCAAGGGGCTACCGGGGAGTTCTTC. Protein sequence: CASSQGATGEFF.

The V call is TRBV10-3, the J call TRBJ2-1, with D perhaps matching TRBD1 (5 bases). The CDR3 covers 14 residues. Trimming left V 9 bases short and J 0 bases short, with 12 bases between. CDR1 and CDR2 from the germline V gene are ENHRY and SYGVKD. The CDR3 DNA reads TGTGCCATTACACCGGACATCTCCTACAATGAGCAGTTCTTC. Its translation: CAITPDISYNEQFF.